The rows below give T cell receptor beta chains drawn from one sample of a study of blood T cells in healthy people across ages. TCRdb re-analysed the 5' RACE reads in MiXCR, keeping a single row per CDR3 protein. This table has 650,000 to 900,000 distinct CDR3 sequences, about 59% appearing once. Sequences were obtained from blood. The receptors were gathered from a young man in good health. The CDR3 runs from the conserved cysteine through the conserved F or W. The order of the fields is CDR3 protein, CDR3 DNA, clone size, CDR3 length, J gene, D gene, V gene. The D gene is left open where the match is weak. Clone size is shown for a subset of rows, as once, few, many or a class of expanded clone.

cdr3_aa: CASSPRTTNIQYF
cdr3_nt: TGTGCCAGCAGCCCCCGGACAACCAACATTCAGTACTTC
clone_size: -
cdr3_length: 13
j_call: TRBJ2-4
d_call: -
v_call: TRBV7-9

cdr3_aa: CASTLRDSSCEQYF
cdr3_nt: TGTGCCAGCACCCTCCGGGACAGCTCCTGCGAGCAGTACTTC
clone_size: -
cdr3_length: 14
j_call: TRBJ2-7
d_call: TRBD1
v_call: TRBV28

cdr3_aa: CASSSLDSYSNQPQHF
cdr3_nt: TGTGCCAGCAGCTCGCTCGACAGCTATAGCAATCAGCCCCAGCATTTT
clone_size: -
cdr3_length: 16
j_call: TRBJ1-5
d_call: -
v_call: TRBV5-6

cdr3_aa: CSARQPSTDTQYF
cdr3_nt: TGCAGTGCCAGACAGCCTAGCACAGATACGCAGTATTTT
clone_size: -
cdr3_length: 13
j_call: TRBJ2-3
d_call: -
v_call: TRBV20-1

cdr3_aa: CASSPPGVVLTEAFF
cdr3_nt: TGTGCCAGCAGCCCCCCAGGCGTCGTATTGACTGAAGCTTTCTTT
clone_size: -
cdr3_length: 15
j_call: TRBJ1-1
d_call: -
v_call: TRBV7-2

cdr3_aa: CASSQYLVETQYF
cdr3_nt: TGTGCCAGCAGCCAATACCTGGTGGAGACCCAGTACTTC
clone_size: -
cdr3_length: 13
j_call: TRBJ2-5
d_call: -
v_call: TRBV4-2

cdr3_aa: CASSHIQYF
cdr3_nt: TGTGCCAGCAGTCACATTCAGTACTTC
clone_size: -
cdr3_length: 9
j_call: TRBJ2-4
d_call: -
v_call: TRBV27

cdr3_aa: CSASLAGGYNEQFF
cdr3_nt: TGCAGTGCTTCCCTAGCGGGGGGTTACAATGAGCAGTTCTTC
clone_size: few
cdr3_length: 14
j_call: TRBJ2-1
d_call: TRBD2
v_call: TRBV20-1

cdr3_aa: CASSYDLPGQLTDTQYF
cdr3_nt: TGTGCCAGCAGTTACGACCTCCCTGGGCAGCTCACAGATACGCAGTATTTT
clone_size: -
cdr3_length: 17
j_call: TRBJ2-3
d_call: -
v_call: TRBV6-2/TRBV6-3

cdr3_aa: CAISNSGTTNNYGYTF
cdr3_nt: TGTGCCATCAGCAACTCCGGGACAACTAATAACTATGGCTACACCTTC
clone_size: -
cdr3_length: 16
j_call: TRBJ1-2
d_call: -
v_call: TRBV10-3

cdr3_aa: CSAWDQADGYTF
cdr3_nt: TGCAGTGCTTGGGACCAGGCCGATGGCTACACCTTC
clone_size: -
cdr3_length: 12
j_call: TRBJ1-2
d_call: -
v_call: TRBV20-1

cdr3_aa: CASSEEGQGMTPLHF
cdr3_nt: TGTGCCAGCAGCGAGGAGGGACAGGGGATGACACCCCTCCACTTT
clone_size: -
cdr3_length: 15
j_call: TRBJ1-6
d_call: TRBD1
v_call: TRBV6-6

cdr3_aa: CAISHGQGRETQFF
cdr3_nt: TGTGCCATCAGTCATGGACAGGGGAGAGAGACCCAGTTCTTC
clone_size: -
cdr3_length: 14
j_call: TRBJ2-1
d_call: TRBD1
v_call: TRBV10-3

cdr3_aa: CASSSTRQGAHNEQFF
cdr3_nt: TGTGCCAGCAGTTCCACCCGACAGGGGGCCCACAATGAGCAGTTCTTC
clone_size: -
cdr3_length: 16
j_call: TRBJ2-1
d_call: TRBD1
v_call: TRBV12-3/TRBV12-4

cdr3_aa: CASSSLTGDYGYTF
cdr3_nt: TGTGCCAGCAGTTCTCTGACAGGGGACTATGGCTACACCTTC
clone_size: -
cdr3_length: 14
j_call: TRBJ1-2
d_call: TRBD1
v_call: TRBV6-2/TRBV6-3

cdr3_aa: CASSGGQVFSYEQYF
cdr3_nt: TGTGCCAGCAGCGGGGGACAGGTTTTCTCCTACGAGCAGTACTTC
clone_size: -
cdr3_length: 15
j_call: TRBJ2-7
d_call: TRBD1
v_call: TRBV11-2

cdr3_aa: CATGGGRNQPQHF
cdr3_nt: TGTGCCACCGGGGGAGGACGCAATCAGCCCCAGCATTTT
clone_size: -
cdr3_length: 13
j_call: TRBJ1-5
d_call: -
v_call: TRBV27

cdr3_aa: CSARASGGSSSYNEQFF
cdr3_nt: TGCAGTGCTAGAGCTAGCGGGGGGTCGAGCTCCTACAATGAGCAGTTCTTC
clone_size: once
cdr3_length: 17
j_call: TRBJ2-1
d_call: TRBD2
v_call: TRBV20-1

cdr3_aa: CASSEGGSDTQYF
cdr3_nt: TGTGCCAGCAGCGAGGGGGGATCAGATACGCAGTATTTT
clone_size: -
cdr3_length: 13
j_call: TRBJ2-3
d_call: -
v_call: TRBV6-2/TRBV6-3

cdr3_aa: CASTPETANYEQYF
cdr3_nt: TGTGCCAGCACCCCCGAGACAGCCAACTACGAGCAGTACTTC
clone_size: -
cdr3_length: 14
j_call: TRBJ2-7
d_call: -
v_call: TRBV28

cdr3_aa: CSVEDTISYEQYF
cdr3_nt: TGCAGCGTAGAGGACACGATCTCCTACGAGCAGTACTTC
clone_size: -
cdr3_length: 13
j_call: TRBJ2-7
d_call: -
v_call: TRBV29-1

cdr3_aa: CASLRVSGANVLTF
cdr3_nt: TGTGCCAGCCTTAGAGTTTCCGGGGCCAACGTCCTGACTTTC
clone_size: -
cdr3_length: 14
j_call: TRBJ2-6
d_call: -
v_call: TRBV12-3/TRBV12-4

cdr3_aa: CASSLGFSYGYTF
cdr3_nt: TGTGCCAGCAGTTTGGGCTTTTCTTATGGCTACACCTTC
clone_size: -
cdr3_length: 13
j_call: TRBJ1-2
d_call: -
v_call: TRBV27

cdr3_aa: CASSVDRGTYEQYF
cdr3_nt: TGTGCCAGCAGCGTCGACAGGGGCACCTACGAGCAGTACTTC
clone_size: -
cdr3_length: 14
j_call: TRBJ2-7
d_call: TRBD1
v_call: TRBV6-1

cdr3_aa: CASSKDGDQPQHF
cdr3_nt: TGTGCCAGCAGCAAGGACGGAGATCAGCCCCAGCATTTT
clone_size: -
cdr3_length: 13
j_call: TRBJ1-5
d_call: -
v_call: TRBV7-9

cdr3_aa: CASGLWGLGITDTQYF
cdr3_nt: TGTGCCAGCGGCTTATGGGGGCTGGGGATCACAGATACGCAGTATTTT
clone_size: -
cdr3_length: 16
j_call: TRBJ2-3
d_call: -
v_call: TRBV7-2